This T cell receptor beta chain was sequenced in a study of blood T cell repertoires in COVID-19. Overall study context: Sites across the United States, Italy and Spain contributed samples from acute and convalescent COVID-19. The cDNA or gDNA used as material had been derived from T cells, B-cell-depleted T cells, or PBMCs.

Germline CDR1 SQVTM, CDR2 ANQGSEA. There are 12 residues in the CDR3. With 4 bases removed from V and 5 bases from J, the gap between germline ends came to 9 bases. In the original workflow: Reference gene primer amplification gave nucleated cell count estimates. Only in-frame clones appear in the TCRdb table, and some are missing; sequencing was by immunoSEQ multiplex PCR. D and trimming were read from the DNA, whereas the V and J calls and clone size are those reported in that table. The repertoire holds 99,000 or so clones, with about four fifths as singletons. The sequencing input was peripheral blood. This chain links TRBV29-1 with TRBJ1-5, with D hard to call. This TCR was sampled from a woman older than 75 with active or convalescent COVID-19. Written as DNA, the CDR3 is TGCAGCGTTGCCAGTGGAGATCAGCCCCAGCATTTT. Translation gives CSVASGDQPQHF.